This T cell receptor (beta chain) was captured by sequencing in a study of identical twins. Broader study findings: Findings came from cross-sectional statistics, without long-term follow-up of donors. Fewer insertions characterized abundant cord blood beta clonotypes, whereas memory repertoires showed none.

Carrying unique molecular identifiers, the cDNA also gained a universal primer site through template switching. TCRdb re-called the 5' RACE reads through MiXCR, storing one row per CDR3 protein. The table has about 220,000 distinct CDR3 sequences, less than 8% seen once. The germline V gene encodes CDR1 LNHNV and CDR2 YYDKDF (reference sequence). V lost 3 bases to trimming and J lost 0 bases, with 8 bases between them. The CDR3 length is 14 residues. Healthy Caucasians were all of the donors. Worth noting for this clonotype: Its antigen is as yet unknown.

This sample also appeared in a second study, on yellow fever vaccine responses in identical twins.

The receptor was derived from a woman younger than 35 in good health. The J gene is TRBJ2-5, the V gene TRBV15; perhaps TRBD2 as D (6 bases). Sequencing input: memory (CD45RO+) T cells sorted from blood. For the CDR3, the DNA is TGTGCCACCAGCAGCCGGGACTACCAAGAGACCCAGTACTTC. This gives the protein CATSSRDYQETQYF. Using reference TRBV15 and TRBJ2-5 for the parts outside the CDR3, the full variable domain is DAMVIQNPRYQVTQFGKPVTLSCSQTLNHNVMYWYQQKSSQAPKLLFHYYDKDFNNEADTPDNFQSRRPNTSFCFLDIRSPGLGDTAMYLCATSSRDYQETQYFGPGTRLLVL.